This TCR beta chain was documented in a study of T cell responses to AZD1222 COVID-19 vaccine. Findings and caveats of the study: An increase in Spike-specific TCR breadth and depth was observed after two AZD1222 doses. Females made up more of the donors, who were largely white British, and clonal diversity may have come out too low. Epitopes outside B.1.351 and B.1.1.7 mutated regions reportedly drew nearly half of spike TCRs.

The table came from immunoSEQ multiplex PCR; TCRdb's copy has only in-frame clones and leaves some out. The sample gives 50,000 to 70,000 clones, 80% to 90% of which show up once; 6.5% to 8.5% is in the top ten. Germline V gives CDR1 SEHNR, CDR2 FQNEAQ (reference sequence). The CDR3 runs 15 residues. Trimming at V came to 5 bases and at J to 6 bases, leaving 6 bases not matched to a gene. Regarding this clone: Its antigen is unidentified.

Second doses at about 4 or about 12 weeks were pooled. The sequence came from an adult who received the AZD1222 COVID-19 vaccine. The chain joins TRBV7-9 to TRBJ1-4; 10 positions match TRBD1. The specimen comprised peripheral blood, sampled 28 days after the second AZD1222 dose. CDR3 loop: CASSTLDRGDEKLFF. CDR3 nucleotide sequence: TGTGCCAGCAGCACCCTGGACAGGGGGGATGAAAAACTGTTTTTT.